This TCR beta chain comes out of a study of response to subunit inactivated influenza vaccine. TCRdb reprocessed the RT-PCR reads with MiXCR, giving one entry per CDR3 protein. Counted here are hundreds of thousands of distinct CDR3 sequences, 14% occurring once; the ten biggest clones make up around 7.3%. Broader study findings: The authors suggested that every seasonal influenza vaccination recruits few new T cells.

In the case of this clonotype: Its specificity is not known.

This receptor was identified in a man aged 50 to 60 who received an inactivated influenza vaccine. Sequencing was performed on PBMCs from blood, taken around 14 days before vaccination.

CDR3 coding DNA: TGCAGCGTTAGTTCCTACAATGAGCAGTTCTTC. This gives the protein CSVSSYNEQFF. The chain combines TRBV29-1 with TRBJ2-1, with unresolved D. V was shortened by 5 bases and J by 1 base, with 3 bases between the two germline ends. Per the germline V gene, CDR1 is SQVTM and CDR2 is ANQGSEA. The length of the CDR3 is 11 residues.